The clone carrying this T cell receptor (beta chain) turned up a few times. What it binds is unknown. TCRdb itself ran the reads through MiXCR, one entry per CDR3 protein. Found here are 200,000 to 250,000 distinct CDR3 sequences, around two fifths of them singletons; the top ten hold about 60%. The CDR3 covers 13 residues. The germline V gene has CDR1 SGHVS and CDR2 FQNEAQ. Trimming cost V 3 bases and J 6 bases, with 9 bases left between them. The sample comes from a study of T cell repertoires in cytomegalovirus infection. Study details: Alongside well-studied HLA-B-restricted CMV epitopes, recently identified HLA-C-restricted CMV epitopes were also used. Based on public TCR beta signatures, there were indications of CMV infection and of a matching HLA type.

Study-wide results and limits: What dominated the ex vivo response were HLA-C-restricted CMV-specific TCR beta clonotypes. Totalled public TCR beta family frequency picked out people who carried CMV plus the relevant HLA.

This chain joins TRBV7-8 and TRBJ1-5, with D tentatively TRBD1 (5 bases). The clonotype originates from a human donor in good health (CMV status not recorded). Some clones in this sample may be carry-over from other donors' samples. This sample comprised CD8+ T cells from cultured PBMCs, obtained from culture after CMV antigen stimulation. The CDR3 loop reads CASSFPGSQPQHF. The CDR3 DNA sequence: TGTGCCAGCAGCTTTCCAGGGTCTCAGCCCCAGCATTTT.